Below, 18 T cell receptor beta chains from the same sample are listed, as sequenced in a study of blood T cell repertoires in COVID-19. Some clones are missing from TCRdb's copy, which holds only in-frame ones; the method was immunoSEQ multiplex PCR. The top ten hold 0.95% to 1.5% of the sample, which has hundreds of thousands of clones, 83% seen once. What was sequenced was peripheral blood. These receptors were collected from a young woman with COVID-19, enrolled during active disease.

V usage is TRBV28 and J usage is TRBJ2-7, with 8 bases aligning to TRBD1. The V segment lost 8 bases and the J segment 3 bases; nucleotides outside the gene matches: 12. The germline CDR1 and CDR2 sequences are MDHEN and SYDVKM. The CDR3 has 15 amino acids. The CDR3 nucleotides are TGTGCCAGCGAAAGCCCAGGGGGCGCGGGCTACGAGCAGTACTTC. Translated, it gives CASESPGGAGYEQYF.

The gene calls are TRBV7-2 and TRBJ2-7; D remains ambiguous. The ends were cut back, 1 base at V and 0 bases at J, with 7 bases in the middle. The CDR3 has 14 amino acids. CDR1 and CDR2 (germline): SGHTA, FQGNSA. DNA of the CDR3: TGTGCCAGCAGCTTAGTGGGCCACTCCTACGAGCAGTACTTC. Protein sequence: CASSLVGHSYEQYF. Full variable domain (remainder filled in from reference TRBV7-2 and TRBJ2-7): GAGVSQSPSNKVTEKGKDVELRCDPISGHTALYWYRQSLGQGLEFLIYFQGNSAPDKSGLPSDRFSAERTGGSVSTLTIQRTQQEDSAVYLCASSLVGHSYEQYFGPGTRLTVT.

The chain has TRBV2 and TRBJ2-7; D is uncertain. The CDR3 contains 11 residues. Germline CDR1 SNHLY, CDR2 FYNNEI. Trimming left V 8 bases short and J 9 bases short, with 14 bases between. The CDR3 region has the DNA TGTGCCAGCTCCGACGGAGCTGCGCAGTACTTC. As protein: CASSDGAAQYF.

The chain carries TRBV7-2 and TRBJ2-5; 7 nucleotides line up with TRBD2. CDR1 is SGHTA and CDR2 is FQGNSA in the germline V gene. This CDR3 region has 15 residues. V shed 4 bases and J 2 bases; nucleotides not matched to a gene: 7. In DNA form, the CDR3 reads TGTGCCAGCAGCTCCCGACTAGCAAATCAAGAGACCCAGTACTTC. Amino acids: CASSSRLANQETQYF.

The chain is built from TRBV6-1 and TRBJ1-2; TRBD1 aligns across 8 bases. The CDR3 consists of 14 residues. Germline V gives CDR1 MNHNS, CDR2 SASEGT. J was trimmed by 4 bases and V by 3 bases; bases with no gene match: 4. The CDR3 bases are TGTGCCAGCAGTGACAGGGGGCCCAGCTATGGCTACACCTTC. Protein sequence: CASSDRGPSYGYTF.

This clone appeared a single time. The chain is built from TRBV3-1 (or the pseudogene TRBV3-2) and TRBJ1-4; D may be TRBD1 (5 bases). CDR1 is LGHDT, CDR2 YNNKEL, per germline (reference sequence). Trimming cost V 6 bases and J 5 bases, with 13 bases left between them. This CDR3 has 14 amino acids. The chain's CDR3 is CASSRPGSNEKLFF. In nucleotides, the CDR3 is TGTGCCAGCAGTAGACCAGGGTCGAATGAAAAACTGTTTTTT.

This sequence joins TRBV13 and TRBJ2-1; 9 nucleotides match TRBD1. This CDR3 region has 13 residues. J was trimmed by 7 bases and V by 5 bases; bases with no gene match: 3. CDR1 is PRHDT, CDR2 FYEKMQ, per germline (reference sequence). The CDR3 coding sequence is TGTGCCAGCAGCCAAGACAGGGGGAATGAGCAGTTCTTC. Translating it yields CASSQDRGNEQFF.

V and J are TRBV6-1 and TRBJ1-3, with TRBD1 matching over 7 bases. The CDR3 length is 17 residues. Trimming cost V 4 bases and J 0 bases; bases outside gene matches: 9. Germline lookup yields CDR1 MNHNS and CDR2 SASEGT. The CDR3 reads CASSAGTAFFSGNTIYF. The CDR3, as DNA: TGTGCCAGCAGTGCCGGGACAGCTTTCTTCTCTGGAAACACCATATATTTT.

This chain links TRBV27 with TRBJ2-3, with TRBD2 as a possible D gene (6 bases). The length of the CDR3 is 16 residues. Germline V gives CDR1 MNHEY, CDR2 SMNVEV (reference sequence). V lost 5 bases and J 0 bases, leaving 15 bases between the germline ends. The CDR3 protein is CASSTVGGTSTDTQYF. CDR3 nucleotide sequence: TGTGCCAGCAGTACCGTCGGAGGGACCAGCACAGATACGCAGTATTTT.

J is TRBJ2-2 and V is TRBV28, with TRBD2 matching over 9 bases. Germline lookup yields CDR1 MDHEN and CDR2 SYDVKM. CDR3 length: 16 residues. V dropped 7 bases and J dropped 6; count of bases not matched to a gene: 12. The CDR3 nucleotides are TGTGCCAGCACCCCAGCCCTCGCGGGGGGGGCCGGGGAGCTGTTTTTT. Amino acids: CASTPALAGGAGELFF. Combining the CDR3 with reference TRBV28 and TRBJ2-2 gives the whole variable domain DVKVTQSSRYLVKRTGEKVFLECVQDMDHENMFWYRQDPGLGLRLIYFSYDVKMKEKGDIPEGYSVSREKKERFSLILESASTNQTSMYLCASTPALAGGAGELFFGEGSRLTVL.

This chain uses TRBV9 with TRBJ1-1, with 11 bases aligning to TRBD1. The junction had 3 bases not matched to a gene; V was cut back by 0 bases and J by 5 bases. This CDR3 contains 15 residues. Germline CDR1 is SGDLS and CDR2 is YYNGEE. The CDR3 sequence: CASSVGGQGGTEAFF. In DNA, the CDR3 is TGTGCCAGCAGCGTAGGGGGACAGGGGGGAACTGAAGCTTTCTTT.

The genes are TRBV7-2 and TRBJ1-2, with 8 nucleotides matching TRBD1. Germline CDR1 SGHTA, CDR2 FQGNSA. J gave up 1 base and V 4 bases, and 11 bases lay outside the gene matches. The CDR3 extends over 17 amino acids. CDR3: CASSSGRAGGNNYGYTF. The CDR3 DNA reads as TGTGCCAGCAGCTCGGGTAGAGCAGGGGGCAATAACTATGGCTACACCTTC.

The J gene is TRBJ1-6, the V gene TRBV3-1 (or the pseudogene TRBV3-2); no definite D call. CDR3 length: 14 amino acids. Trimming cost V 3 bases and J 9 bases, with 12 bases left between them. Germline V gene lookup returns CDR1 LGHDT and CDR2 YNNKEL (reference sequence). The CDR3 spells CASSQTPVGSPLHF. CDR3 bases: TGTGCCAGCAGCCAGACTCCTGTTGGTTCACCCCTCCACTTT.

CDR3 protein: CASSRAQANSPLHF. Written as DNA, the CDR3 is TGTGCCAGTTCGAGGGCGCAGGCGAATTCACCCCTCCACTTT. The gene calls are TRBV6-5 and TRBJ1-6; D not certain. CDR1 and CDR2 (germline): MNHEY, SVGAGI. CDR3 length equals 14 residues. The V and J ends lost 9 bases and 7 bases respectively, with 16 bases between them.

The gene calls are TRBV6-2 or TRBV6-3 and TRBJ1-1; 9 positions agree with TRBD1. V trimming: 5 bases; J trimming: 0 bases; junction bases outside the gene matches: 16. The CDR3 contains 19 residues. The germline V gene has CDR1 MNHEY and CDR2 SVGEGT. CDR3 amino acids: CASSLLIAGTGRVNTEAFF. Here the CDR3 DNA reads TGTGCCAGCAGTCTTCTCATTGCCGGGACAGGGCGAGTGAACACTGAAGCTTTCTTT.

The CDR3 reads CASSQQGLAGTNTGELFF. The CDR3 nucleotides are TGTGCCAGCAGCCAACAGGGACTAGCGGGAACCAACACCGGGGAGCTGTTTTTT. The chain combines TRBV4-2 with TRBJ2-2, with 13 bases fitting TRBD2. There are 18 residues in the CDR3. V shed 2 bases and J 2 bases; nucleotides not matched to a gene: 5. The germline V gene has CDR1 LGHNA and CDR2 YNFKEQ.

Here the CDR3 reads CASSLLLEGYTF. The CDR3 bases are TGTGCCAGCAGCCTACTATTGGAGGGCTACACCTTC. The chain is built from TRBV28 and TRBJ1-2; no definite D call. The CDR3 length is 12 residues. The V end lost 6 bases, the J end lost 8 bases, and 13 bases lay between the germline ends. The germline V gene encodes CDR1 MDHEN and CDR2 SYDVKM.

This clone was counted at least ten times. This sequence joins TRBV10-3 and TRBJ1-2; 8 nucleotides align to TRBD1. V was clipped by 11 bases and J by 4 bases; unmatched bases: 15. The CDR3 loop spans 15 amino acids. Germline-derived CDR1 and CDR2 are ENHRY and SYGVKD. The CDR3 bases are TGTGCCGTATACTCGACAGGGGATGAACCCTATGGCTACACCTTC. This codes for CAVYSTGDEPYGYTF.